The 15 T cell receptor beta chains presented below share a single source sample, sequenced in a study of beta chain features in type 1 diabetes. Study-wide results and caveats: Moderately but significantly shorter TCRB CDR3s were found in Type 1 diabetes patients in all four CD4+ subsets.

Their specific antigens are unknown. All of the isolated RNA was reverse transcribed, so expressed TCRB transcripts were sequenced. Clones were sequenced by immunoSEQ multiplex PCR, and TCRdb holds only the in-frame ones, with some missing. The table lists 140,000 or so clones, approximately 13% of them singletons, with about 1.3% in the top ten. Material for sequencing was central memory CD4+ T cells from blood. The receptors here all came from a man younger than 35 with type 1 diabetes.

This clone occurred many times. CDR3 nucleotide sequence: TGCGCCAGCAGCTTGCGGCAGCTGGGGGATACGCAGTATTTT. This sequence encodes CASSLRQLGDTQYF. This sequence joins TRBV5-1 and TRBJ2-3; no reliable D call. Germline loops: CDR1 SGHRS, CDR2 YFSETQ. The CDR3 runs 14 residues. Trimming left V 1 base short and J 6 bases short, with 12 bases between.

The rearrangement uses TRBV27 and TRBJ1-1, with 7 bases that match TRBD1. V was clipped by 6 bases and J by 11 bases; unmatched bases: 18. The CDR3 has 15 amino acids. Germline V gene lookup returns CDR1 MNHEY and CDR2 SMNVEV (reference sequence). CDR3 DNA sequence: TGTGCCAGCAGCCTCGTCCCGGGACAGTTCCACGGCGCTTTCTTT. Its protein is CASSLVPGQFHGAFF.

The chain links TRBV5-5 to TRBJ1-1, with 7 bases that match TRBD1. Germline V gene data show CDR1 as SGHKS and CDR2 as YYEKEE (reference sequence). The V gene end was trimmed by 5 bases and the J gene end by 1 base; junction bases not matched to a gene: 8. CDR3 size: 15 residues. This chain's CDR3 is CASSSTDRANTEAFF. In DNA form, the CDR3 reads TGTGCCAGCAGTTCAACTGACAGGGCGAACACTGAAGCTTTCTTT.

V and J are TRBV7-2 and TRBJ2-7, with 8 bases lining up with TRBD1. This CDR3 has 15 residues. The ends lost 5 bases at V and 1 base at J; junction bases unmatched: 7. Per the germline V gene, CDR1 is SGHTA and CDR2 is FQGNSA. CDR3 DNA: TGTGCCAGCAGCACTGAGGGACAGGTTTCCTACGAGCAGTACTTC. It codes for CASSTEGQVSYEQYF. The full variable domain, its missing parts supplied by reference TRBV7-2 and TRBJ2-7, is GAGVSQSPSNKVTEKGKDVELRCDPISGHTALYWYRQSLGQGLEFLIYFQGNSAPDKSGLPSDRFSAERTGGSVSTLTIQRTQQEDSAVYLCASSTEGQVSYEQYFGPGTRLTVT.

This chain links TRBV7-9 with TRBJ1-1, with D maybe TRBD1 (5 bases). Germline CDR1 is SEHNR and CDR2 is FQNEAQ (reference sequence). Between the trimmed V and J ends, which lost 2 bases and 5 bases, there was a span of 12 bases. The CDR3 is made up of 14 amino acids. In DNA form, the CDR3 reads TGTGCCAGCAGCTTAATTCAGGGTGGAACTGAAGCTTTCTTT. Translated: CASSLIQGGTEAFF.

A few counts support this clone. This chain links TRBV28 with TRBJ2-7; D is unresolved. With 6 bases removed from V and 6 bases from J, the gap between germline ends came to 9 bases. Germline lookup yields CDR1 MDHEN and CDR2 SYDVKM. The CDR3 is 11 residues long. The CDR3 nucleotides read TGTGCCAGCAGAAGTCCATTCGAGCAGTACTTC. It specifies CASRSPFEQYF.

The CDR3 loop reads CASSRQASNEKLFF. DNA of the CDR3: TGTGCCAGCAGCCGCCAGGCGTCTAATGAAAAACTGTTTTTT. V usage is TRBV7-9 and J usage is TRBJ1-4; D unclear. Germline lookup yields CDR1 SEHNR and CDR2 FQNEAQ (reference sequence). Trimming shortened V by 5 bases and J by 3 bases, and 10 bases separated the two germline ends. CDR3 size: 14 residues. Using reference TRBV7-9 and TRBJ1-4 for the parts outside the CDR3, the full variable domain is DTGVSQNPRHKITKRGQNVTFRCDPISEHNRLYWYRQTLGQGPEFLTYFQNEAQLEKSRLLSDRFSAERPKGSFSTLEIQRTEQGDSAMYLCASSRQASNEKLFFGSGTQLSVL.

This clone has a count of ten or more. The gene calls are TRBV7-2 and TRBJ1-2; D is undetermined. CDR1 and CDR2 (germline): SGHTA, FQGNSA. V was cut by 5 bases and J by 7 bases, with 14 bases left in between. The CDR3 is 13 amino acids. DNA for the CDR3: TGTGCCAGCAGCAACCAGCCTGGCGGTGGCTACACCTTC. Amino acid sequence: CASSNQPGGGYTF. Full variable domain (missing parts from reference TRBV7-2 and TRBJ1-2): GAGVSQSPSNKVTEKGKDVELRCDPISGHTALYWYRQSLGQGLEFLIYFQGNSAPDKSGLPSDRFSAERTGGSVSTLTIQRTQQEDSAVYLCASSNQPGGGYTFGSGTRLTVV.

The gene calls are TRBV7-2 and TRBJ1-3, with D uncertain. The CDR3 totals 15 residues. Germline lookup yields CDR1 SGHTA and CDR2 FQGNSA. Trimming stripped 2 bases from V and 0 bases from J, with 8 bases between. CDR3 DNA sequence: TGTGCCAGCAGCTTAATTTTGAGCTCTGGAAACACCATATATTTT. Protein product: CASSLILSSGNTIYF. The full variable domain, with the rest looked up from reference TRBV7-2 and TRBJ1-3, is GAGVSQSPSNKVTEKGKDVELRCDPISGHTALYWYRQSLGQGLEFLIYFQGNSAPDKSGLPSDRFSAERTGGSVSTLTIQRTQQEDSAVYLCASSLILSSGNTIYFGEGSWLTVV.

This clone has a count of ten or more. The chain has TRBV13 and TRBJ2-3; no clear D gene. CDR1 PRHDT and CDR2 FYEKMQ come from the germline V gene (reference sequence). The V gene lost 2 bases and the J gene lost 1 base, with 13 bases spanning the gap. The CDR3 has 16 amino acids. CDR3 sequence reads: CASSLRAASGTDTQYF. The DNA for the CDR3 is TGTGCCAGCAGCTTAAGAGCCGCCTCCGGCACAGATACGCAGTATTTT.

The chain employs TRBV4-1 and TRBJ1-1; 7 bases are shared with TRBD1. Germline V gives CDR1 MGHRA, CDR2 YSYEKL. V shed 5 bases and J 0 bases; nucleotides not matched to a gene: 6. The CDR3 length is 15 residues. The CDR3 region has the DNA TGCGCCAGCAGCAATAGACAGGGACTGAACACTGAAGCTTTCTTT. Protein: CASSNRQGLNTEAFF.

The chain carries TRBV5-4 and TRBJ2-1, with D perhaps TRBD2 (5 bases). The germline V and J ends were trimmed by 0 bases and 2 bases, with 9 bases remaining between them. This CDR3 is 15 amino acids long. Germline V gives CDR1 SGHNT, CDR2 YYREEE (reference sequence). Here the CDR3 DNA reads TGTGCCAGCAGCTTGGCGGGGAAAACCTACAATGAGCAGTTCTTC. Translation: CASSLAGKTYNEQFF.

The chain uses TRBV2 and TRBJ2-3; the match to TRBD1 covers 8 bases. With 4 bases clipped from V and 2 bases from J, the junction kept 5 bases outside the gene matches. Germline values: CDR1 SNHLY, CDR2 FYNNEI. CDR3 length: 15 amino acids. DNA for the CDR3: TGTGCCAGCAGTGGGGGACAGGTATACACAGATACGCAGTATTTT. This translates into CASSGGQVYTDTQYF.

V usage is TRBV7-9 and J usage is TRBJ2-4; no clear D. The V and J ends lost 1 base and 1 base respectively, with 5 bases between them. Germline V lookup: CDR1 SEHNR, CDR2 FQNEAQ (reference sequence). The CDR3 has 14 residues. Here the CDR3 DNA reads TGTGCCAGCAGCTTAGTCCGGGCCAAAAACATTCAGTACTTC. It specifies CASSLVRAKNIQYF. The variable domain in full, completed from reference TRBV7-9 and TRBJ2-4, reads DTGVSQNPRHKITKRGQNVTFRCDPISEHNRLYWYRQTLGQGPEFLTYFQNEAQLEKSRLLSDRFSAERPKGSFSTLEIQRTEQGDSAMYLCASSLVRAKNIQYFGAGTRLSVL.

This clone was seen ten or more times. The rearrangement links TRBV2 to TRBJ2-7; D remains ambiguous. The CDR3 consists of 11 residues. The V end was cut by 10 bases, the J end by 4 bases, with 11 bases between. The germline V gene has CDR1 SNHLY and CDR2 FYNNEI. The CDR3 DNA reads as TGTGCCACCCAACCGAGTTACGAGCAGTACTTC. Translating it yields CATQPSYEQYF.